The sequence of this T cell receptor (beta chain) was determined in a study of graft-versus-host responses after intestinal transplantation. The data were produced by immunoSEQ multiplex PCR, yet TCRdb's version contains in-frame clones alone and is incomplete. The repertoire holds 7,500 to 10,000 clones, around 84% seen once, with approximately 25% in the top ten. To note about this clone: What it recognizes is unknown.

Intraepithelial lymphocytes and lamina propria lymphocytes were released through processing of graft tissue. Study-wide points: Early post-transplant declines in HvG were associated with peak levels of circulating GvH clones.

Trimming took 0 bases from V and 1 from J, leaving 3 bases between them. Germline lookup yields CDR1 PRHDT and CDR2 FYEKMQ (reference sequence). CDR3 length equals 14 residues. Sequencing was performed on ileum tissue, taken 500 to 550 days after intestinal transplant. The receptor was isolated from a human patient who received an intestinal transplant, so some T cells may come from the graft donor. V gene TRBV13 combines with J gene TRBJ2-2; no firm D call. In DNA form, the CDR3 reads TGTGCCAGCAGCTTAGGAGAGAACACCGGGGAGCTGTTTTTT. It codes for CASSLGENTGELFF.